This TCR beta chain was retrieved from a study of T cell repertoires in cytomegalovirus infection. The wider study: Both CMV infection and a matching HLA type were indicated by public TCR beta signatures. Study-level findings and limits: Cumulative public TCR beta family frequency identified carriers of CMV plus the relevant HLA. Ex vivo responses were dominated by HLA-C-restricted CMV-specific TCR beta clonotypes.

The J segment lost 7 bases and the V segment lost 0 bases, leaving 7 bases of the junction unmatched. The CDR3 has 16 amino acids. CDR1 is MNHNS, CDR2 SASEGT, per germline. This clonotype was seen many times. Its specificity is unknown. One entry per CDR3 protein results from TCRdb running MiXCR on the reads. This table holds nearly 550,000 distinct CDR3 sequences, 15% to 20% found once. The sequence was obtained from a human donor in good health (CMV status not recorded). Some clones in this sample may be carry-over from other donors' samples. The chain is built from TRBV6-1 and TRBJ2-1; the match to TRBD1 covers 9 bases. Sequencing was done on a sample of CD8+ T cells from PBMCs. The DNA for the CDR3 is TGTGCCAGCAGTGAAGCTGACAGGGGGATTATAAATGAGCAGTTCTTC. Its protein is CASSEADRGIINEQFF.